This T cell receptor beta chain was sequenced in a study of cytomegalovirus exposure and HLA in healthy donors. Vbeta (60) and Jbeta (13) primers were used in the PCR. TCRdb keeps only in-frame clones here, not all; method: immunoSEQ multiplex PCR. The profile shows 120,000 or so clones, over 75% of them singletons. This CDR3 has 16 residues. V was cut by 7 bases and J by 0 bases, with 16 bases left in between. The germline CDR1 and CDR2 sequences are SNHLY and FYNNEI. V usage is TRBV2 and J usage is TRBJ1-5, with D tentatively TRBD1 (5 bases). Sequencing was performed on PBMCs. This receptor was obtained from a human donor in good health. The CDR3 DNA reads as TGTGCCAGCACCCAGGGAATTCAATATAGCAATCAGCCCCAGCATTTT. It yields the protein CASTQGIQYSNQPQHF.